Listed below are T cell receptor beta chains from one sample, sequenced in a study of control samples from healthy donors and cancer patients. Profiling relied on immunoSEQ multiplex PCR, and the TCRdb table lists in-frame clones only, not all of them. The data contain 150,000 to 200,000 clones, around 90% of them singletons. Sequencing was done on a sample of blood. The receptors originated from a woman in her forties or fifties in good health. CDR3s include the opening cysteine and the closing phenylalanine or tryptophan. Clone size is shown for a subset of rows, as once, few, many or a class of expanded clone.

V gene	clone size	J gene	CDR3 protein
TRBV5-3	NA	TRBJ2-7	CARSLMAGSLWDEQYF
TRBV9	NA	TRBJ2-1	CASSVEASEQFF
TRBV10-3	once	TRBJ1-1	CATRGSTEAFF
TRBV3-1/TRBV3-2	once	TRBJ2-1	CASSPVPADNEQFF
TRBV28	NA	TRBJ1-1	CASSRQGAQNTEAFF
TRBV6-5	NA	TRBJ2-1	CASRGAGTANNEQFF
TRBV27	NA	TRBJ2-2	CASSFGLRGTGELFF
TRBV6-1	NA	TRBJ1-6	CASSGEVNSPLHF
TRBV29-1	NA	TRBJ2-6	CSVRTGSSGANVLTF
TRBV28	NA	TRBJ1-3	CASSSAGTGNTIYF
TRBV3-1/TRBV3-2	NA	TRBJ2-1	CASSLWGTGTSGPPSNEQFF
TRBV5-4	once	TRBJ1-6	CASSFTGEYSPLHF
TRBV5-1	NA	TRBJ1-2	CASRLDYRANYGYTF
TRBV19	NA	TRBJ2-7	CASSIVPGNEQYF
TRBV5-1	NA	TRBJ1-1	CASSVGQGSNEAFF
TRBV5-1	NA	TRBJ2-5	CASSLLETQYF
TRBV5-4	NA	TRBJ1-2	CASSYQGVPNYGYTF
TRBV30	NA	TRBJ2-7	CAWSVFRSEQYF
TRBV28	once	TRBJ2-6	CASSWTGPSGANVLTF
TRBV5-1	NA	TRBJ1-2	CASSLGEGNYGYTF
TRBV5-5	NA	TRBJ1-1	CASSFLTDEAFF
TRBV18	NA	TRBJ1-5	CASSPEGPTMPQHF
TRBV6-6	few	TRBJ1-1	CASTTSSPLKAFF
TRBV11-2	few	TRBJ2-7	CASSLDPGYEQYF
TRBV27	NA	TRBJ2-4	CASGRTGGNIQYF
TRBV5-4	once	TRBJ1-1	CASSSGGSVTEAFF
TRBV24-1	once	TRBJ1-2	CATSDPGTGLDYGYTF
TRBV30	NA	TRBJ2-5	CAWSPGGDRKYF
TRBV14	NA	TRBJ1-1	CASSQPPELEAFF
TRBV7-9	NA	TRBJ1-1	CASSSPGRQGAFF
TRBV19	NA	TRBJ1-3	CASSRRESSGNTIYF
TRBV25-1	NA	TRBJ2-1	CASGGLAGNEQFF
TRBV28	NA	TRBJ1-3	CASSFLGVSSGNTIYF
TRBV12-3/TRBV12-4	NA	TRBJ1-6	CASSGQEVSPLHF
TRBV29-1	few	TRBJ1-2	CSVAGTGNDYGYTF
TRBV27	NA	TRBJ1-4	CASRTGTAEKLFF
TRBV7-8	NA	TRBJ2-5	CASSPGTSGSYRETQYF